This T cell receptor beta chain was documented in a study of T-cell reconstitution after alpha-beta-depleted transplantation in children. Study-wide points: One year after transplant, T-cell counts and diversity came mostly from newly produced T cells. Several hundred expanded graft clones reportedly gave rise to the alpha-beta T cells present about two months after transplant. Surviving recipient T cells and thymic progenitors underlay high day-60 TCRbeta diversity in some patients.

As concerns this clonotype: Its antigen remains unknown.

Preparation of the TCRbeta library used unique molecular identifiers. TCRdb redid the calling of the PCR reads with MiXCR, one entry per CDR3 protein. In the table there are about 200,000 distinct CDR3 sequences, approximately 6.3% of which are singletons. The CDR3 has 18 amino acids. V lost 5 bases, J lost 0 bases, and 6 bases stayed unmatched. Germline-derived CDR1 and CDR2 are SGHDN and FVKESK. This clonotype was sampled from a boy younger than 10 with acute lymphoblastic leukemia, due to receive a stem cell transplant. The sample was PBMCs, taken before TCRalphabeta/CD19-depleted stem cell transplant. J is TRBJ2-6 and V is TRBV14; 11 nucleotides align to TRBD2. The CDR3 protein is CASSKYSGGASGANVLTF. The CDR3 nucleotides are TGTGCCAGCAGCAAATATAGCGGGGGGGCCTCTGGGGCCAACGTCCTGACTTTC.